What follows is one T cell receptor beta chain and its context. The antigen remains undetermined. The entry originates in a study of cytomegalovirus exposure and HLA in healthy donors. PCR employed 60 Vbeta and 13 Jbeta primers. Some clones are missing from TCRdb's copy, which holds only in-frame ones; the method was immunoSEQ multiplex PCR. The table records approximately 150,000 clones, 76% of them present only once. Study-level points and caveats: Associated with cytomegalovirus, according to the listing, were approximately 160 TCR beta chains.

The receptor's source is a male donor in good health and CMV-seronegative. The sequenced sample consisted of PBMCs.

Here the CDR3 reads CASNKDSLPYNEQFF. In nucleotides, the CDR3 is TGTGCCAGCAACAAAGACAGCCTACCCTACAATGAGCAGTTCTTC. The chain is built from TRBV28 and TRBJ2-1, with a possible D match to TRBD1 (5 bases). Germline V lookup: CDR1 MDHEN, CDR2 SYDVKM. The CDR3 is made up of 15 amino acids. V gave up 7 bases and J gave up 2 bases, with 15 bases separating them.